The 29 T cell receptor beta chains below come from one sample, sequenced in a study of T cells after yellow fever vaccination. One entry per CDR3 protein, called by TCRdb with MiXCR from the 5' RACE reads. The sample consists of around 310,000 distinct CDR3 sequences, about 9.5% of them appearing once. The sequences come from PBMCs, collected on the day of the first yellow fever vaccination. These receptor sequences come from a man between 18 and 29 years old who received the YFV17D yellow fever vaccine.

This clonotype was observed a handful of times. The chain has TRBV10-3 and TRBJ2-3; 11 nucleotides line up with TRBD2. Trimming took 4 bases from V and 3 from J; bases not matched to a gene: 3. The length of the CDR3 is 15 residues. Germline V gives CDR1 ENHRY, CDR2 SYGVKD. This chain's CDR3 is CAISATSGVTDTQYF. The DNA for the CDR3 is TGTGCCATCAGTGCGACTAGCGGGGTAACAGATACGCAGTATTTT.

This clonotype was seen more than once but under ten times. CDR3 in DNA: TGCGCCAGCAGCTCGACACTAGGACAGCCAGGCGAGCAGTACTTC. Translated, it gives CASSSTLGQPGEQYF. This chain uses TRBV5-1 with TRBJ2-7, with a weak D call TRBD1 (6 bases). CDR3 length: 15 amino acids. The V end was cut by 3 bases, the J end by 6 bases, with 19 bases between. Germline CDR1 is SGHRS and CDR2 is YFSETQ.

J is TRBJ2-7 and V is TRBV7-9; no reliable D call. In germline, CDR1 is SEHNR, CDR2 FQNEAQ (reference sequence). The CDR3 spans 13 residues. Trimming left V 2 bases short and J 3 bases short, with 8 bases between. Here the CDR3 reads CASSLSQNYEQYV. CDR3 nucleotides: TGTGCCAGCAGCTTATCACAGAACTACGAGCAGTACGTC.

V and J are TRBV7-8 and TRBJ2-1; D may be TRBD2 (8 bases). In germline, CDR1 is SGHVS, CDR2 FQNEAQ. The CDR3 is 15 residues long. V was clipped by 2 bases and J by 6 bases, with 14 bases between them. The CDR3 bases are TGTGCCAGCAGCTTATACAGGGGACTAGGCAATGAGCAGTTCTTC. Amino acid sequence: CASSLYRGLGNEQFF.

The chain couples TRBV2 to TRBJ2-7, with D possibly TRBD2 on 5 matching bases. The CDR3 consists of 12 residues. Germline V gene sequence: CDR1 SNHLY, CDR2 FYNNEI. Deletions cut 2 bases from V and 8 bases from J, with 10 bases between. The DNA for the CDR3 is TGTGCCAGCAGTGAAAGCTCGGGGAAGCAGTACGTC. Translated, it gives CASSESSGKQYV.

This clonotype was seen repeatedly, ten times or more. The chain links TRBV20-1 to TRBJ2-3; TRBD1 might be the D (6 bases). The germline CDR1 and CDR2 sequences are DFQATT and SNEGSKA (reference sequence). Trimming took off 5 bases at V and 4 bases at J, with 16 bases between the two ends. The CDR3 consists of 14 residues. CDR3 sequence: CSAPKQGRADTQYF. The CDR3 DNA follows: TGCAGTGCTCCTAAACAGGGAAGGGCAGATACGCAGTATTTT.

The CDR3 protein is CASSQATGRETQYF. CDR3 nucleotides: TGCGCCAGCAGCCAAGCGACAGGGCGGGAGACCCAGTACTTC. The chain combines TRBV5-1 with TRBJ2-5; TRBD1 matches 7 bases. Germline trimming cut 4 bases from V and 5 bases from J; bases unmatched to any gene: 8. CDR3 size: 14 residues. Germline CDR1 and CDR2: SGHRS and YFSETQ.

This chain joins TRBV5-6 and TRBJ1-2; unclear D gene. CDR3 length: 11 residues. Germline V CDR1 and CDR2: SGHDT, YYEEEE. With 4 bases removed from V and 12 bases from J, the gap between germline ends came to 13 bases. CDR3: CASSRLYFNTF. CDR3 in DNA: TGTGCCAGCAGCCGACTTTATTTCAACACCTTC. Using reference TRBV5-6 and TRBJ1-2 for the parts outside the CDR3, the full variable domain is DAGVTQSPTHLIKTRGQQVTLRCSPKSGHDTVSWYQQALGQGPQFIFQYYEEEERQRGNFPDRFSGHQFPNYSSELNVNALLLGDSALYLCASSRLYFNTFGSGTRLTVV.

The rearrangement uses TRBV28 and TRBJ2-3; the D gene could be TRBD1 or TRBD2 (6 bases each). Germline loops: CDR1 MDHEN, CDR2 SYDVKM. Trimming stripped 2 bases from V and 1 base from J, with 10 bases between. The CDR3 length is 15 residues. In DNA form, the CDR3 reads TGTGCCAGCAGTTTACGGGGGCGCGGCACAGATACGCAGTATTTT. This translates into CASSLRGRGTDTQYF.

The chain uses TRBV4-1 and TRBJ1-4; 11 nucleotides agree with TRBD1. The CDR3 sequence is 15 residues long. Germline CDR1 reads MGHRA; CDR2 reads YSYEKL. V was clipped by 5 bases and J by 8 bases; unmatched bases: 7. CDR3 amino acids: CASSMRDRGNEKLFF. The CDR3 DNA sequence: TGCGCCAGCAGCATGCGGGACAGGGGGAACGAAAAACTGTTTTTT.

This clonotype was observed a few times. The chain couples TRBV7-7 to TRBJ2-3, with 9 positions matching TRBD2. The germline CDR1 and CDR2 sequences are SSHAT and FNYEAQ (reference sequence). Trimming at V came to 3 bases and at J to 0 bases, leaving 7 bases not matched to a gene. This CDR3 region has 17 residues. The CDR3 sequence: CASSLGAGGPSTDTQYF. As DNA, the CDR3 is TGTGCCAGCAGCTTGGGAGCGGGGGGCCCTAGCACAGATACGCAGTATTTT.

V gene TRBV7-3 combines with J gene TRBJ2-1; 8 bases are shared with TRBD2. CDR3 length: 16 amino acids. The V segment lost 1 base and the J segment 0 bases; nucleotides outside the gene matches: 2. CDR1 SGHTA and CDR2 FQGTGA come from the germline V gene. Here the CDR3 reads CASSLMAGGSYNEQFF. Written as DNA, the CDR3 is TGTGCCAGCAGCTTAATGGCGGGGGGCTCCTACAATGAGCAGTTCTTC.

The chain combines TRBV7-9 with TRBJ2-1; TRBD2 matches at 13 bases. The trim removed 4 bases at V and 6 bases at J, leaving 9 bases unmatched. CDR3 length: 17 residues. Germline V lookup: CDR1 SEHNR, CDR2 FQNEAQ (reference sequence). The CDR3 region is CASSSTGLAGASNEQFF. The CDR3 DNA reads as TGTGCCAGCAGCTCGACCGGACTAGCGGGGGCCAGCAATGAGCAGTTCTTC. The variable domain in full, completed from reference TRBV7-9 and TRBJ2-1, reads DTGVSQNPRHKITKRGQNVTFRCDPISEHNRLYWYRQTLGQGPEFLTYFQNEAQLEKSRLLSDRFSAERPKGSFSTLEIQRTEQGDSAMYLCASSSTGLAGASNEQFFGPGTRLTVL.

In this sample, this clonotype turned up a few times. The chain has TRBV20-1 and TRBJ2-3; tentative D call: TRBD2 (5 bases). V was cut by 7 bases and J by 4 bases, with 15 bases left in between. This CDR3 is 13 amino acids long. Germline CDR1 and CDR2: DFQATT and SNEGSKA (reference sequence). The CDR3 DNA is TGCAGTGGCGTCCCGGGGTACGCAGATACGCAGTATTTT. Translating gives CSGVPGYADTQYF.

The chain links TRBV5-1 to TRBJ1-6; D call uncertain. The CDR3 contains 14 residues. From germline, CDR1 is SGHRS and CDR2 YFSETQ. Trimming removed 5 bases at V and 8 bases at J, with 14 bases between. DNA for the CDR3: TGCGCCAGCAGTCGGGCAGTCGAGCATTCACCCCTCCACTTT. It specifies CASSRAVEHSPLHF.

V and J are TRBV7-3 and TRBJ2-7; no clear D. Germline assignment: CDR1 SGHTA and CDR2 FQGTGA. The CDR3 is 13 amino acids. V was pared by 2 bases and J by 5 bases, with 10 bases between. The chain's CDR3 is CASSLRARDEQYF. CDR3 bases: TGTGCCAGCAGCTTACGGGCACGGGACGAGCAGTACTTC.

The CDR3: CASSQEPRAGGELFF. DNA of the CDR3: TGCGCCAGCAGCCAAGAACCCAGGGCCGGGGGGGAGCTGTTTTTT. This rearrangement joins TRBV4-3 to TRBJ2-2; D may be TRBD1 (5 bases). The CDR3 length is 15 residues. CDR1 LGHNA and CDR2 YSLEER come from the germline V gene. The V gene lost 0 bases and the J gene lost 8 bases, with 13 bases spanning the gap.

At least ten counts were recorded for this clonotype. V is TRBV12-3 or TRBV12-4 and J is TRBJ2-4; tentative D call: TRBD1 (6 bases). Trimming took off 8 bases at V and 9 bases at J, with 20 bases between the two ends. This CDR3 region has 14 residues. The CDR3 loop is CASGRTGFRSIQYF. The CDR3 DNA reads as TGTGCCAGCGGAAGAACAGGGTTCCGTAGCATTCAGTACTTC.

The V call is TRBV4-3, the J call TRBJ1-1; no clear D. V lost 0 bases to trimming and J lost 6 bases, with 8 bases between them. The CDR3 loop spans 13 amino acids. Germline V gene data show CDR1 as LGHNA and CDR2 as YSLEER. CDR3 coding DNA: TGCGCCAGCAGCCAAGATTCCCGGGCTGAAGCTTTCTTT. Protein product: CASSQDSRAEAFF.

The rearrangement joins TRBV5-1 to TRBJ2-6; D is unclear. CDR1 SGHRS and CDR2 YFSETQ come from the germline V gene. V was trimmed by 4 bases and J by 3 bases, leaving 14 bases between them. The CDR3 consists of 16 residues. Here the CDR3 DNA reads TGCGCCAGCAGCCCCCTTGGTAGTTTTGGGGCCAACGTCCTGACTTTC. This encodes CASSPLGSFGANVLTF.

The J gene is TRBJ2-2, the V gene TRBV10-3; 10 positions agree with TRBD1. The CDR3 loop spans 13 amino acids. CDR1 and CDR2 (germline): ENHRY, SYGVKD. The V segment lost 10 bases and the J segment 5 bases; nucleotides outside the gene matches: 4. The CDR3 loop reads CATGQGETGELFF. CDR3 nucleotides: TGTGCCACAGGACAGGGGGAGACCGGGGAGCTGTTTTTT.

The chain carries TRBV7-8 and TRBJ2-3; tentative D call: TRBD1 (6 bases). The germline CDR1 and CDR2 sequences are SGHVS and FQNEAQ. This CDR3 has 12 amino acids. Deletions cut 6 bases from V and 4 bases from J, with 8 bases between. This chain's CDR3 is CASRDSADTQYF. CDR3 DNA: TGTGCCAGCAGGGACAGCGCAGATACGCAGTATTTT.

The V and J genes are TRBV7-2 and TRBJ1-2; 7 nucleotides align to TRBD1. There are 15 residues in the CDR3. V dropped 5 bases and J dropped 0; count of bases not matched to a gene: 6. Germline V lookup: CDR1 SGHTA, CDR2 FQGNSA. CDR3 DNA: TGTGCCAGCAGCACCCCAGACAGGGCTAACTATGGCTACACCTTC. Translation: CASSTPDRANYGYTF.

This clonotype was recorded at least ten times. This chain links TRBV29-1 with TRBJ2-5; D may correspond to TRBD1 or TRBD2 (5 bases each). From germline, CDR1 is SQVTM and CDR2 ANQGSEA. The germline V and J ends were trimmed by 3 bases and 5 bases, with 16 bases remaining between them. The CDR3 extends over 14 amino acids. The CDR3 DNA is TGCAGCGTTGATCACGGGGCGCTCGGGGAGACCCAGTACTTC. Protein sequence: CSVDHGALGETQYF.

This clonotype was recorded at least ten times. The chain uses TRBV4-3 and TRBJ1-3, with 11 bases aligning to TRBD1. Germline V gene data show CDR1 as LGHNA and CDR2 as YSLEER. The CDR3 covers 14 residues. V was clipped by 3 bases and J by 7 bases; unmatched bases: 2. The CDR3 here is CASSQDRGLNTIYF. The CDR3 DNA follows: TGCGCCAGCAGCCAGGACAGGGGGCTTAACACCATATATTTT.

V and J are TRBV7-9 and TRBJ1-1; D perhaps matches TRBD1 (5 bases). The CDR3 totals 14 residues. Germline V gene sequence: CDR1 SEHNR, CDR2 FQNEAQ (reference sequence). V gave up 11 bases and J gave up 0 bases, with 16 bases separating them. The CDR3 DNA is TGTGCCTTCGAAGGGGCACGATTGAACACTGAAGCTTTCTTT. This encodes CAFEGARLNTEAFF.

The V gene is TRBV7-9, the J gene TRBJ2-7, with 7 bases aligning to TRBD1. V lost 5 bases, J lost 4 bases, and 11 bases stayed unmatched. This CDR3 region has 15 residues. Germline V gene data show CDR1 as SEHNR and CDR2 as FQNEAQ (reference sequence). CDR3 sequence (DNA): TGTGCCAGCAGCCCGCCGACAGGGAAATCTTACGAGCAGTACTTC. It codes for CASSPPTGKSYEQYF.

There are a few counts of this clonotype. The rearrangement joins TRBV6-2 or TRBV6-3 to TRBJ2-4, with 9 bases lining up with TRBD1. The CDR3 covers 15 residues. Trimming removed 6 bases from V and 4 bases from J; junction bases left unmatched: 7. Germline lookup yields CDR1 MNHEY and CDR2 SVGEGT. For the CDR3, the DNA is TGTGCCAGCAGAGACAGGGGGTCCCCAAAAAACATTCAGTACTTC. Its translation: CASRDRGSPKNIQYF.

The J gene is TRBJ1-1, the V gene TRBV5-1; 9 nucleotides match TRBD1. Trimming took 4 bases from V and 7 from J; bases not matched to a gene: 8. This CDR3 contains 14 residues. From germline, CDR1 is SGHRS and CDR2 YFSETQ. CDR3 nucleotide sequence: TGCGCCAGCAGCCAAGGACAGGGGAATCTTGAAGCTTTCTTT. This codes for CASSQGQGNLEAFF. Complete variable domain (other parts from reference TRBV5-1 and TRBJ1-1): KAGVTQTPRYLIKTRGQQVTLSCSPISGHRSVSWYQQTPGQGLQFLFEYFSETQRNKGNFPGRFSGRQFSNSRSEMNVSTLELGDSALYLCASSQGQGNLEAFFGQGTRLTVV.